This T cell receptor beta chain was observed in a study of response to subunit inactivated influenza vaccine. General observations from the study: Seasonal influenza vaccination, on each occasion, was suggested by the authors to recruit few new T cells.

With 7 bases removed from V and 7 bases from J, the gap between germline ends came to 13 bases. CDR1 is MGHDK and CDR2 is SYGVNS in the germline V gene. The length of the CDR3 is 13 residues. On this clonotype itself: As yet, its antigen is unknown.

MiXCR, applied by TCRdb to the RT-PCR reads, yields one record per CDR3 protein. In the table there are about 780,000 distinct CDR3 sequences, around 20% of which are singletons. The sequence was collected from a man between 45 and 60 years old who received an inactivated influenza vaccine. The chain recombines TRBV25-1 with TRBJ2-2; D gene uncertain. This material consisted of PBMCs from blood, taken 4 to 6 days after vaccination. As DNA, the CDR3 is TGTGCCAGCATGGGAACTCGGCGCGGGGAGCTGTTTTTT. Translating it yields CASMGTRRGELFF.